These T cell receptor beta chains were read from a single sample in a study of human T cells and chemical hapten exposure. Each CDR3 protein is one row after TCRdb ran MiXCR on the 5' RACE reads. The sample consists of 110,000 or so distinct CDR3 sequences, around 20% of them appearing once. These receptors originate from a human donor in good health. CDR3s include the opening cysteine and the closing phenylalanine or tryptophan. A D gene is named only where the DNA matches it firmly.

TRBV20-1	TRBD2	TRBJ2-7	CSARDSSGRGHYEQYF
TRBV29-1	TRBD1	TRBJ1-2	CSEGQGNPYGYTF
TRBV7-9	NA	TRBJ1-3	CASSFPGAGNTIYF
TRBV10-3	TRBD1	TRBJ1-1	CAISGGDSALNTEAFF
TRBV28	NA	TRBJ1-2	CASSLPTYGGGYTF
TRBV5-1	NA	TRBJ2-3	CASSLTIADTQYF
TRBV20-1	NA	TRBJ1-6	CSALRTRGPNSPLHF
TRBV30	NA	TRBJ1-5	CAWSIQVSNQPQHF
TRBV9	NA	TRBJ1-2	CASSVARESVSSPVVGYTF
TRBV24-1	TRBD1	TRBJ2-3	CATSGVGTGDTQYF
TRBV5-1	TRBD2	TRBJ2-3	CASRTRELAGPKTNTQYF
TRBV6-1	NA	TRBJ2-7	CASSGGEEQYF
TRBV20-1	NA	TRBJ1-4	CSARGPLGEKLFF
TRBV23-1	NA	TRBJ2-1	CASPRILAQYHNEQFF
TRBV6-4	TRBD2	TRBJ2-3	CASSDVLAGDTQYF
TRBV7-6	NA	TRBJ2-7	CASSLAYGAEQYF
TRBV7-9	NA	TRBJ2-5	CASKGETQYF
TRBV20-1	NA	TRBJ2-7	CSARKRQGNYEQYF
TRBV20-1	TRBD2	TRBJ2-1	CSATSGGPAMYEQFF
TRBV20-1	TRBD1	TRBJ1-4	CSAPDRGGPTNEKLFF
TRBV20-1	NA	TRBJ2-3	CSARVGPTTDTQYF
TRBV6-6	NA	TRBJ1-1	CASSYLGPGRTEAFF
TRBV7-2	TRBD1	TRBJ1-5	CASSVTRGNQPQHF
TRBV15	TRBD2	TRBJ2-7	CATSTQRGLAGSYEQYF
TRBV5-1	TRBD1	TRBJ2-5	CASSYGTGVTETQYF
TRBV12-3/TRBV12-4	NA	TRBJ2-7	CASSWGVEQYF
TRBV4-1	NA	TRBJ2-7	CASSLIKGPSYEQYF
TRBV18	NA	TRBJ2-3	CASSPPSTDTQYF
TRBV11-1	TRBD2	TRBJ2-7	CASSSGGGSEQYF
TRBV18	TRBD2	TRBJ2-5	CASSLRLAGKILPQETQYF
TRBV6-1	NA	TRBJ2-6	CASGRVSSGANVLTF
TRBV20-1	NA	TRBJ2-1	CSARNPREQFF
TRBV7-9	TRBD1	TRBJ2-7	CASSPTLGQGYEQYF
TRBV20-1	NA	TRBJ2-3	CSASRGGLATDTQYF
TRBV2	NA	TRBJ1-2	CASSEGPGGYTF
TRBV20-1	NA	TRBJ2-5	CSAPYREETQYF
TRBV10-3	NA	TRBJ2-7	CAVRPPSSYEQYF
TRBV4-2	NA	TRBJ2-5	CASSQASGGWVEEAQYF
TRBV2	NA	TRBJ2-5	CASTIGGAETQYF
TRBV27	NA	TRBJ2-1	CASSLWQGITYNEQFF
TRBV11-2	NA	TRBJ1-1	CASSLETYTEAFF
TRBV5-1	NA	TRBJ1-3	CASSLATGNTIYF
TRBV20-1	NA	TRBJ1-5	CSARGLTGNQPQHF
TRBV6-5	TRBD2	TRBJ2-2	CASSSGLAGVWRELFF
TRBV5-1	NA	TRBJ1-1	CASSLQGFTEAFF
TRBV28	NA	TRBJ1-1	CASGTGEAFF
TRBV28	NA	TRBJ1-4	CASCRGDDEKLFF
TRBV6-6	NA	TRBJ1-5	CASSPDERGAQHF
TRBV7-8	NA	TRBJ2-1	CASSWGGTDNEQFF
TRBV5-1	NA	TRBJ1-3	CASSLWSGNTIYF
TRBV7-9	NA	TRBJ2-7	CASSTPDGSYEQYF
TRBV28	TRBD1	TRBJ1-1	CASSLWDLQGNPTQAFF
TRBV6-1	TRBD2	TRBJ2-1	CASRPLAGVGNEQFF
TRBV27	NA	TRBJ2-2	CASSLGGFPTGELFF
TRBV20-1	TRBD2	TRBJ2-1	CSAPLSLWEGLDNEQFF
TRBV6-5	NA	TRBJ1-4	CASSYSWLRNEKLFF
TRBV6-5	NA	TRBJ2-3	CAAGVYTDTQYF